One sample yielded the 17 T cell receptor beta chains listed below, sequenced in a study of radiotherapy plus CTLA-4 blockade in lung cancer. Repertoires were generated with immunoSEQ multiplex PCR, while TCRdb's copy carries only in-frame clones and drops some. This table holds about 80,000 clones, more than 60% found once. Here the sequenced sample was peripheral blood, taken from a patient treated with radiotherapy plus ipilimumab. All receptors come from a human donor with non-small cell lung cancer whose response to radiotherapy plus ipilimumab could not be evaluated. Some clones in this sample may be carry-over from other donors' samples.

V is TRBV7-2 and J is TRBJ2-2; D is undetermined. With 5 bases removed from V and 6 bases from J, the gap between germline ends came to 10 bases. The V gene's germline CDR1 is SGHTA and CDR2 FQGNSA. The CDR3 covers 13 residues. CDR3 nucleotides: TGTGCCAGCAGCCCGACACGGCCCGGGGAGCTGTTTTTT. This gives the protein CASSPTRPGELFF.

The J gene is TRBJ1-1, the V gene TRBV18, with 8 positions matching TRBD1. Germline CDR1 KGHSH, CDR2 LQKENI. The CDR3 is 13 amino acids. The junction had 2 bases not matched to a gene; V was cut back by 3 bases and J by 5 bases. In DNA form, the CDR3 reads TGTGCCAGCTCACCCTACAGGGGGACTGAAGCTTTCTTT. It codes for CASSPYRGTEAFF.

In this sample, this clone turned up a few times. The chain combines TRBV10-3 with TRBJ1-6; 7 bases are shared with TRBD1. CDR1 ENHRY and CDR2 SYGVKD come from the germline V gene. The CDR3 has 14 amino acids. V shed 4 bases, J shed 7 bases, and the junction held 4 bases outside the gene matches. CDR3 sequence: CAISAQGKNSPLHF. The DNA of the CDR3 is TGTGCCATCAGTGCACAGGGGAAGAATTCACCCCTCCACTTT.

The gene calls are TRBV6-1 and TRBJ1-5; no reliable D call. Deletions cut 8 bases from V and 2 bases from J, with 13 bases between. CDR3 length: 14 residues. Germline V gene lookup returns CDR1 MNHNS and CDR2 SASEGT. The CDR3 sequence is CASLKGGRNQPQHF. CDR3 DNA sequence: TGTGCCAGCCTAAAGGGAGGGCGCAATCAGCCCCAGCATTTT.

This clone was seen just once. This chain connects TRBV6-5 to TRBJ1-1; perhaps TRBD1 as D (6 bases). Germline CDR1 MNHEY, CDR2 SVGAGI. V was trimmed by 2 bases and J by 6 bases, leaving 16 bases between them. The CDR3 runs to 15 residues. CDR3 in amino acids: CASSYRIDRMAEAFF. CDR3 in DNA: TGTGCCAGCAGTTACCGTATAGACAGGATGGCTGAAGCTTTCTTT.

The chain recombines TRBV2 with TRBJ2-7; D may be TRBD2 (5 bases). The CDR3 sequence is 14 residues long. The ends were cut back, 7 bases at V and 1 base at J, with 14 bases in the middle. Germline V gene data show CDR1 as SNHLY and CDR2 as FYNNEI. Written as DNA, the CDR3 is TGTGCCAGCACTTTTTCCGGGGTTTCCTACGAGCAGTACTTC. Translating gives CASTFSGVSYEQYF.

The chain recombines TRBV28 with TRBJ2-7, with D possibly TRBD2 on 6 matching bases. CDR1 is MDHEN, CDR2 SYDVKM, per germline. This CDR3 contains 12 residues. The V and J ends lost 7 bases and 3 bases respectively, with 10 bases between them. CDR3 bases: TGTGCCAGCACGGGGGTTCTCTACGAGCAGTACTTC. It translates to CASTGVLYEQYF.

The chain recombines TRBV5-1 with TRBJ2-3; 12 nucleotides align to TRBD1. Germline CDR1 reads SGHRS; CDR2 reads YFSETQ. The CDR3 is made up of 16 amino acids. V lost 4 bases, J lost 5 bases, and 8 bases stayed unmatched. The CDR3 DNA reads TGCGCCAGCAGCGGACCGGGACAGGGGGCCGGAGATACGCAGTATTTT. It specifies CASSGPGQGAGDTQYF.

This clone was recorded a few times. The chain couples TRBV19 to TRBJ2-5; 12 bases are shared with TRBD2. The ends lost 1 base at V and 5 bases at J; junction bases unmatched: 2. The CDR3 has 15 amino acids. Germline assignment: CDR1 LNHDA and CDR2 SQIVND (reference sequence). CDR3: CASSIGGTSGETQYF. The CDR3 nucleotides are TGTGCCAGTAGTATAGGCGGGACTAGCGGGGAGACCCAGTACTTC.

This clone was seen only a few times. The chain has TRBV5-1 and TRBJ2-2; D gene ambiguous. This CDR3 is 15 amino acids long. V was pared by 2 bases and J by 3 bases, with 11 bases between. Germline V gene lookup returns CDR1 SGHRS and CDR2 YFSETQ. The CDR3 here is CASSFPGVDTGELFF. The CDR3 bases are TGCGCCAGCAGCTTTCCCGGTGTGGACACCGGGGAGCTGTTTTTT. Filled out from reference TRBV5-1 and TRBJ2-2, the complete variable domain reads KAGVTQTPRYLIKTRGQQVTLSCSPISGHRSVSWYQQTPGQGLQFLFEYFSETQRNKGNFPGRFSGRQFSNSRSEMNVSTLELGDSALYLCASSFPGVDTGELFFGEGSRLTVL.

This clone showed up just a few times. This chain connects TRBV6-5 to TRBJ1-2; TRBD1 aligns across 8 bases. The CDR3 extends over 13 amino acids. V was pared by 5 bases and J by 8 bases, with 7 bases of the junction left unmatched. The germline V gene encodes CDR1 MNHEY and CDR2 SVGAGI. The CDR3: CASSEVTGDGYTF. The CDR3 DNA reads as TGTGCCAGCAGTGAAGTGACAGGGGACGGCTACACCTTC.

This clone has only one observation. V and J are TRBV5-1 and TRBJ1-1; D might be TRBD1 (6 bases). The length of the CDR3 is 15 residues. The V end was cut by 1 base, the J end by 4 bases, with 14 bases between. Germline V CDR1 and CDR2: SGHRS, YFSETQ. The CDR3 loop is CASSLSKGGSTEAFF. Here the CDR3 DNA reads TGCGCCAGCAGCTTGTCAAAAGGGGGTAGCACTGAAGCTTTCTTT.

The J gene is TRBJ1-4, the V gene TRBV5-1; 9 bases are a match to TRBD1. The CDR3 spans 20 residues. CDR1 SGHRS and CDR2 YFSETQ come from the germline V gene. With V trimmed by 0 bases and J by 0 bases, 12 bases remained unmatched. The DNA of the CDR3 is TGCGCCAGCAGCTTGGAGTCGTACAGGGGGCTGTCCGCAACTAATGAAAAACTGTTTTTT. It translates to CASSLESYRGLSATNEKLFF.

The chain joins TRBV18 to TRBJ1-2; a weak D match, TRBD1 (5 bases). The CDR3 consists of 15 residues. The V gene's germline CDR1 is KGHSH and CDR2 LQKENI. Trimming removed 3 bases from V and 2 bases from J, with 13 bases in between. The CDR3 DNA follows: TGTGCCAGCTCACCCTCGACAGCAATAAACTATGGCTACACCTTC. Its translation: CASSPSTAINYGYTF.

The chain employs TRBV5-1 and TRBJ2-2, with 7 bases identical to TRBD1. Germline assignment: CDR1 SGHRS and CDR2 YFSETQ. Trimming cost V 4 bases and J 2 bases; bases outside gene matches: 5. The CDR3 is 15 residues long. The CDR3 coding sequence is TGCGCCAGCAGCCGCCGGGACAGTAACACCGGGGAGCTGTTTTTT. It is translated as CASSRRDSNTGELFF. Combining the CDR3 with reference TRBV5-1 and TRBJ2-2 gives the whole variable domain KAGVTQTPRYLIKTRGQQVTLSCSPISGHRSVSWYQQTPGQGLQFLFEYFSETQRNKGNFPGRFSGRQFSNSRSEMNVSTLELGDSALYLCASSRRDSNTGELFFGEGSRLTVL.

The sample holds one count of this clone. The J gene is TRBJ2-7, the V gene TRBV27; 14 bases are shared with TRBD2. The CDR3 has 15 residues. CDR1 is MNHEY and CDR2 is SMNVEV in the germline V gene (reference sequence). Unmatched junction bases numbered 5, after V lost 5 bases and J lost 5 bases. The DNA for the CDR3 is TGTGCCAGCAGTCGACTAGCGGGGGGGCCCCACGAGCAGTACTTC. Its protein product is CASSRLAGGPHEQYF.

V usage is TRBV29-1 and J usage is TRBJ2-5; D gene unclear. Trimming left V 4 bases short and J 5 bases short, with 14 bases between. The CDR3 consists of 13 residues. From germline, CDR1 is SQVTM and CDR2 ANQGSEA. The CDR3 here is CSVGGFGGETQYF. DNA of the CDR3: TGCAGCGTTGGAGGTTTCGGCGGCGAGACCCAGTACTTC. Drawing the rest from reference TRBV29-1 and TRBJ2-5, the complete variable domain is SAVISQKPSRDICQRGTSLTIQCQVDSQVTMMFWYRQQPGQSLTLIATANQGSEATYESGFVIDKFPISRPNLTFSTLTVSNMSPEDSSIYLCSVGGFGGETQYFGPGTRLLVL.